Listed below are T cell receptor beta chains from one sample, sequenced in a study of blood T cell repertoires in COVID-19. Data came from immunoSEQ multiplex PCR; TCRdb stores just in-frame clones and leaves some out. The table lists approximately 150,000 clones, roughly 84% of them singletons, with over 4% in the top ten. The material sequenced was PBMCs or T cells enriched from blood (not recorded which). These receptors were obtained from a man between 65 and 80 years old who had been exposed to COVID-19. Both conserved end residues are part of each CDR3. A D gene is named only where the DNA matches it firmly. Not all rows give a size; the values are once, few, many and, for expanded clones, a class.

TRBJ1-6,NA,TRBV2,NA,TGTGCCAGCAGTGAGGTTAGCGATTCACCCCTCCACTTT,CASSEVSDSPLHF
TRBJ2-1,NA,TRBV19,NA,TGTGCCACCTCACCCCGAGGCTCCTACAATGAGCAGTTCTTC,CATSPRGSYNEQFF
TRBJ1-2,NA,TRBV6-9,NA,TGTGCCAGCAGTTCGGCAGGGGCTAACTATGGCTACACCTTC,CASSSAGANYGYTF
TRBJ1-4,NA,TRBV29-1,NA,TGCAGCGGACGGGGGGCGAGAGAAAAACTGTTTTTT,CSGRGAREKLFF
TRBJ2-5,NA,TRBV29-1,NA,TGCAGCACGACTGAGGGAGCCGGGACCCAGTACTTC,CSTTEGAGTQYF
TRBJ2-7,NA,TRBV3-1/TRBV3-2,NA,TGTGCCAGCAGCCAGGGGGGTCTCTCCTACGAGCAGTACTTC,CASSQGGLSYEQYF
TRBJ1-1,NA,TRBV27,TRBD1,TGTGCCAGCAGGAAGACAGGGGGCCTTACTTTCTTT,CASRKTGGLTFF
TRBJ1-6,NA,TRBV25-1,TRBD1,TGTGCCAGCCAGGATCACAGGGGTTTGAATTCACCCCTCCACTTT,CASQDHRGLNSPLHF
TRBJ1-5,NA,TRBV7-2,NA,TGTGCCAGCAGCTTAGCGGCCGGGACAATCCCTCAGCCCCAGCATTTT,CASSLAAGTIPQPQHF
TRBJ2-1,NA,TRBV27,NA,TGTGCCAGCAGTTCCCTGCGTGGACGGGGCTACAATGAGCAGTTCTTC,CASSSLRGRGYNEQFF
TRBJ1-2,NA,TRBV11-2,NA,TGTGCCAGCAGCTACTCCGGGACAACACTTAACTATGGCTACACCTTC,CASSYSGTTLNYGYTF
TRBJ1-3,NA,TRBV11-2,NA,TGTGCCAGCAGCTTAGACCTCCCGTCTGGAAACACCATATATTTT,CASSLDLPSGNTIYF
TRBJ2-1,once,TRBV30,TRBD1,TGTGCCTGGACGCGACAGGGATCCTACAATGAGCAGTTCTTC,CAWTRQGSYNEQFF
TRBJ2-2,NA,TRBV11-2,NA,TGTGCCAGCAGCCCCGGAGGTGGGGTTAACACCGGGGAGCTGTTTTTT,CASSPGGGVNTGELFF
TRBJ2-1,NA,TRBV7-9,TRBD2,TGTGCCAGCAGCTTAGGTCCTAGCGGGGGGAACAATGAGCAGTTCTTC,CASSLGPSGGNNEQFF
TRBJ2-5,NA,TRBV4-1,TRBD2,TGCGCCAGCAGCCAATGGGCTAGCGGGGGTCTTGGGGAGACCCAGTACTTC,CASSQWASGGLGETQYF
TRBJ1-4,NA,TRBV28,TRBD1,TGTGCCAGCAGTTCGGGACAGGATGAAAAACTGTTTTTT,CASSSGQDEKLFF
TRBJ2-7,NA,TRBV11-2,TRBD1,TGTGCCAGCAGCCCCGGGACAGGGACTTACGAGCAGTACTTC,CASSPGTGTYEQYF
TRBJ2-4,NA,TRBV5-1,TRBD1,TGCGCCAGCAGTGGTGCGGGACAGGGGGAGGGCATTCAGTACTTC,CASSGAGQGEGIQYF
TRBJ1-5,NA,TRBV7-2,NA,TGTGCCAGCAGCTGGCAGGGGAGCGGACAGCCCCAGCATTTT,CASSWQGSGQPQHF
TRBJ1-6,NA,TRBV18,NA,TGTGCCAGCTCAAACCAGGAAGGCTCACCCCTCCACTTT,CASSNQEGSPLHF
TRBJ2-3,once,TRBV5-1,TRBD2,TGCGCCACCAAGGGACTAGCGGGAGTGGCAGATACGCAGTATTTT,CATKGLAGVADTQYF
TRBJ2-5,NA,TRBV7-8,NA,TGTGCCAGCAGCTCTGGACAATGGGAGACCCAGTACTTC,CASSSGQWETQYF
TRBJ1-1,NA,TRBV3-1/TRBV3-2,TRBD1,TGTGCCAGCAGCCAAGATGTATCAGGACAGGGGGCTCTCTTT,CASSQDVSGQGALF
TRBJ2-5,NA,TRBV5-5,NA,TGTGCCAGCAGCACCCCAGGGTCGGAGACCCAGTACTTC,CASSTPGSETQYF
TRBJ2-3,once,TRBV28,NA,TGTGCCAGCAGTTCCCCCATTTTCGTAGATAGCACAGATACGCAGTATTTT,CASSSPIFVDSTDTQYF
TRBJ1-3,NA,TRBV5-1,NA,TGCGCCAGCGCCGGACAGTCTGGAAACACCATATATTTT,CASAGQSGNTIYF
TRBJ1-3,NA,TRBV7-9,NA,TGTGCCAGCAGCCCGACAGGACAAAATTCTGGAAACACCATATATTTT,CASSPTGQNSGNTIYF
TRBJ1-1,NA,TRBV7-2,NA,TGTGCCAGCAGCCCTAACCTAAGAAACACTGAAGCTTTCTTT,CASSPNLRNTEAFF
TRBJ1-3,NA,TRBV5-1,TRBD1,TGCGCCAGCAGCTTGGGGGACCAGACAGGGGATGGAAACACCATATATTTT,CASSLGDQTGDGNTIYF
TRBJ2-7,NA,TRBV5-1,NA,TGCGCCAGCAGCTCCCAACGACAGCCCTACGAGCAGTACTTC,CASSSQRQPYEQYF
TRBJ1-5,NA,TRBV29-1,NA,TGCAGCGTTGGGGAGGGGTTTTATCAGCCCCAGCATTTT,CSVGEGFYQPQHF
TRBJ1-2,NA,TRBV4-3,NA,TGCGCCAGCAGCCATTCCGGGACATCATATGGCTACACCTTC,CASSHSGTSYGYTF
TRBJ2-3,NA,TRBV5-1,NA,TGCGCCAGCAGCTTACCAGGGGCAGATACGCAGTATTTT,CASSLPGADTQYF
TRBJ1-4,NA,TRBV19,NA,TGTGCCAGTAGTATAGGTAGGAGAGGAGAAAAACTGTTTTTT,CASSIGRRGEKLFF
TRBJ1-2,NA,TRBV5-4,TRBD1,TGTGCCAGCAGCCGACTACAGGGGGGAGGAGGCTACACCTTC,CASSRLQGGGGYTF
TRBJ2-7,NA,TRBV6-2/TRBV6-3,NA,TGTGCCAGCAGTCTAGGACTTTACGAGCAGTACTTC,CASSLGLYEQYF
TRBJ1-1,NA,TRBV7-9,TRBD1,TGTGCCAGCAGCTTAGCGTCAGGGACAGGGAACACTGAAGCTTTCTTT,CASSLASGTGNTEAFF